The 22 T cell receptor beta chains in this list originate from one sample, sequenced in a study of shared clonotypes between healthy human individuals. Assay used: immunoSEQ multiplex PCR; TCRdb lists only in-frame clones, some missing. The sample comprises around 2.3 million clones, approximately 96% of which are singletons, and more than 0.1% rests with the top ten. Sequenced input: naive CD4+ T cells sorted from blood. Subset reported: CD45RA+ positively selected. All receptors derive from a man between 18 and 29 years old in good health.

The rearrangement uses TRBV30 and TRBJ2-1; D possibly corresponds to TRBD2 (6 bases). Germline values: CDR1 GTSNPN, CDR2 SVGIG (reference sequence). The CDR3 contains 16 residues. The V end lost 5 bases, the J end lost 4 bases, and 21 bases lay between the germline ends. CDR3 nucleotide sequence: TGTGCCTGGTCCCCCCGATCGGCGGGGAGGTACAATGAGCAGTTCTTC. This encodes CAWSPRSAGRYNEQFF.

This clone was counted a single time. The chain employs TRBV6-1 and TRBJ2-7; D unclear. Germline CDR1 reads MNHNS; CDR2 reads SASEGT. The CDR3 sequence is 13 residues long. V was cut by 8 bases and J by 7 bases, with 18 bases left in between. In DNA form, the CDR3 reads TGTGCCAGCGTTGCTGAGGTCCTGAAAGAGCAGTACTTC. Translating gives CASVAEVLKEQYF.

The gene calls are TRBV30 and TRBJ2-7; TRBD1 aligns across 9 bases. The CDR3 covers 13 residues. The V gene's germline CDR1 is GTSNPN and CDR2 SVGIG (reference sequence). The V and J ends lost 3 bases and 5 bases, in that order; junction bases with no gene match: 5. In nucleotides, the CDR3 is TGTGCCTGGAGAGGGACAGGGCGCCACGAGCAGTACTTC. This sequence encodes CAWRGTGRHEQYF.

This clone was detected once. V usage is TRBV4-3 and J usage is TRBJ2-7; possible D gene TRBD1, 6 bases. V lost 0 bases to trimming and J lost 0 bases, with 15 bases between them. The CDR3 has 17 residues. Germline lookup yields CDR1 LGHNA and CDR2 YSLEER. The CDR3 loop is CASSQDGRQGFSYEQYF. The CDR3 DNA is TGCGCCAGCAGCCAAGATGGAAGGCAGGGGTTCTCCTACGAGCAGTACTTC.

The CDR3 bases are TGTGCCAGCAGCGTAGGGGGCGATGGTAGCGGAGAGACCCAGTACTTC. Protein sequence: CASSVGGDGSGETQYF. This chain connects TRBV9 to TRBJ2-5; D is possibly TRBD2 (6 bases). The length of the CDR3 is 16 residues. Germline-derived CDR1 and CDR2 are SGDLS and YYNGEE. Trimming took off 0 bases at V and 4 bases at J, with 16 bases between the two ends.

The chain joins TRBV5-1 to TRBJ2-5; D is perhaps TRBD1 (5 bases). This CDR3 spans 14 amino acids. CDR1 SGHRS and CDR2 YFSETQ come from the germline V gene. V gave up 5 bases and J gave up 2 bases, with 13 bases separating them. The CDR3, as DNA: TGCGCCAGCAGTCTCACAGGATATCAAGAGACCCAGTACTTC. It translates to CASSLTGYQETQYF.

The chain combines TRBV19 with TRBJ2-7; 12 bases agree with TRBD2. The CDR3 length is 16 residues. V was clipped by 5 bases and J by 5 bases; unmatched bases: 10. Germline V gene sequence: CDR1 LNHDA, CDR2 SQIVND (reference sequence). CDR3 sequence reads: CASSRMTSGSGNEQYF. For the CDR3, the DNA is TGTGCCAGTAGTCGAATGACTAGCGGGAGTGGAAACGAGCAGTACTTC.

The CDR3 DNA follows: TGTGCCAGCAGCCTAGGAGAGACCAGCACAGATACGCAGTATTTT. Its translation: CASSLGETSTDTQYF. V gene TRBV7-9 combines with J gene TRBJ2-3; D remains ambiguous. The CDR3 is made up of 15 amino acids. V dropped 5 bases and J dropped 0 bases, with 12 bases sitting between them. CDR1 and CDR2 from the germline V gene are SEHNR and FQNEAQ (reference sequence).

The chain is built from TRBV5-1 and TRBJ2-3, with D maybe TRBD1 (6 bases). CDR1 is SGHRS and CDR2 is YFSETQ in the germline V gene. V was pared by 4 bases and J by 0 bases, with 12 bases between. This CDR3 has 15 amino acids. DNA for the CDR3: TGCGCCAGCAGCGTGGGGGACACCAGCACAGATACGCAGTATTTT. As protein: CASSVGDTSTDTQYF.

The chain carries TRBV11-2 and TRBJ1-4; D is undetermined. Trimming took off 5 bases at V and 0 bases at J, with 13 bases between the two ends. The CDR3 is 16 amino acids. Germline loops: CDR1 SGHAT, CDR2 FQNNGV. The CDR3 DNA reads as TGTGCCAGCAGCCCGGGGTGGGATGCAACTAATGAAAAACTGTTTTTT. Translation: CASSPGWDATNEKLFF.

The genes are TRBV5-1 and TRBJ2-7; 10 bases agree with TRBD1. The J segment lost 0 bases and the V segment lost 4 bases, leaving 10 bases of the junction unmatched. Germline V gene lookup returns CDR1 SGHRS and CDR2 YFSETQ. This CDR3 contains 17 residues. The CDR3 is CASSPRDRGSPSYEQYF. For the CDR3, the DNA is TGCGCCAGCAGCCCGCGGGACAGGGGCTCCCCCTCCTACGAGCAGTACTTC.

V gene TRBV10-3 combines with J gene TRBJ2-7; D may correspond to TRBD1 or TRBD2 (7 bases each). With 3 bases removed from V and 2 bases from J, the gap between germline ends came to 11 bases. Germline values: CDR1 ENHRY, CDR2 SYGVKD. The length of the CDR3 is 14 residues. The CDR3 here is CAISDQGGTYEQYF. The CDR3 DNA is TGTGCCATCAGTGACCAGGGGGGGACCTACGAGCAGTACTTC.

The chain joins TRBV12-5 to TRBJ2-5; D is possibly TRBD2 (6 bases). This CDR3 comprises 17 residues. The V end was cut by 1 base, the J end by 2 bases, with 17 bases between. Germline V lookup: CDR1 LGHNT, CDR2 FRNRAP. CDR3 protein: CASGLAVVADKQETQYF. The CDR3 DNA reads TGTGCTAGTGGTTTGGCTGTGGTAGCGGACAAACAAGAGACCCAGTACTTC.

The chain couples TRBV29-1 to TRBJ1-4; TRBD1 agrees at 8 bases. Per the germline V gene, CDR1 is SQVTM and CDR2 is ANQGSEA. V gave up 6 bases and J gave up 3 bases; unmatched junction bases: 6. The CDR3 has 14 amino acids. The CDR3 loop reads CSVTTGGANEKLFF. The CDR3 DNA sequence: TGCAGCGTCACAACAGGGGGGGCTAATGAAAAACTGTTTTTT.

This clone showed up just once. The V gene is TRBV6-5, the J gene TRBJ2-7; possible D gene TRBD1, 5 bases. Per germline, CDR1 MNHEY and CDR2 SVGAGI. The V gene lost 6 bases and the J gene lost 5 bases, with 14 bases spanning the gap. The CDR3 is made up of 13 amino acids. The CDR3: CASSLGADNEQYF. The CDR3 bases are TGTGCCAGCAGCCTAGGGGCAGATAACGAGCAGTACTTC.

The chain combines TRBV11-2 with TRBJ2-7; D ambiguous. The CDR3 loop spans 13 amino acids. Per germline, CDR1 SGHAT and CDR2 FQNNGV. V was trimmed by 5 bases and J by 4 bases, leaving 12 bases between them. In DNA form, the CDR3 reads TGTGCCAGCAGCCAGACCGGACCTTACGAGCAGTACTTC. Its translation: CASSQTGPYEQYF.

The rearrangement uses TRBV29-1 and TRBJ2-7; possibly TRBD2 for D (6 bases). The V gene's germline CDR1 is SQVTM and CDR2 ANQGSEA. This CDR3 is 15 amino acids long. Trimming stripped 6 bases from V and 0 bases from J, with 18 bases between. CDR3 residues: CSVVGQLAASYEQYF. CDR3 in DNA: TGCAGCGTCGTAGGGCAGTTAGCGGCCTCCTACGAGCAGTACTTC.

Of note for this clone: Additional DNA sequences in this sample encode the identical CDR3. The V and J genes are TRBV6-1 and TRBJ1-5; the D is unclear. Looked up from germline, CDR1 is MNHNS and CDR2 is SASEGT. This CDR3 spans 13 amino acids. Trimming pared 1 base from V and 3 bases from J, leaving 4 bases between. The CDR3 nucleotides read TGTGCCAGCAGTGAAGGCCCCAATCAGCCCCAGCATTTT. It encodes CASSEGPNQPQHF.

In DNA form, the CDR3 reads TGCGCCAGCAGCAAGGGTTCAGGGGATTCACCCCTCCACTTT. This encodes CASSKGSGDSPLHF. The V call is TRBV10-2, the J call TRBJ1-6; D possibly corresponds to TRBD1 (6 bases). The CDR3 sequence is 14 residues long. The germline gives CDR1 WSHSY, CDR2 SAAADI. V was shortened by 6 bases and J by 8 bases, with 14 bases between the two germline ends.

This clone showed up just once. The chain is built from TRBV7-2 and TRBJ1-1, with 12 bases that match TRBD1. The J segment lost 4 bases and the V segment lost 4 bases, leaving 4 bases of the junction unmatched. The CDR3 has 15 residues. Germline CDR1 SGHTA, CDR2 FQGNSA. CDR3 nucleotide sequence: TGTGCCAGCAGCTCGGGACAGGGGGCGGTCACTGAAGCTTTCTTT. It encodes CASSSGQGAVTEAFF.

This clone has a single count. V and J are TRBV28 and TRBJ2-7; 7 bases line up with TRBD2. CDR3 length equals 15 residues. CDR1 MDHEN and CDR2 SYDVKM come from the germline V gene. With 1 base clipped from V and 0 bases from J, the junction kept 3 bases outside the gene matches. The CDR3 region is CASSLFPGGSYEQYF. For the CDR3, the DNA is TGTGCCAGCAGTTTATTTCCGGGGGGCTCCTACGAGCAGTACTTC.

Note on this clone: The same CDR3 also results from other DNA sequences found in this sample. This chain links TRBV6-5 with TRBJ1-2; no firm D call. V was clipped by 4 bases and J by 6 bases, with 6 bases between them. The CDR3 has 11 residues. Germline V gene lookup returns CDR1 MNHEY and CDR2 SVGAGI. This CDR3 is CASSSGNGYTF. The CDR3 DNA reads TGTGCCAGCAGTTCAGGCAATGGCTACACCTTC.